These 27 T cell receptor beta chains came from one sample sequenced in a study of blood T cell repertoires in COVID-19. The assay was immunoSEQ multiplex PCR, and TCRdb's table has in-frame clones only and misses some. The table shows about 440,000 clones, with about 85% occurring only once. Sequenced: PBMCs or T cells enriched from blood (not recorded which). All receptors come from a woman between 18 and 29 years old with acute COVID-19.

This clone was counted a single time. The V and J genes are TRBV7-6 and TRBJ2-7, with TRBD1 identical over 7 bases. The CDR3 spans 14 residues. Germline V gene lookup returns CDR1 SGHVS and CDR2 FNYEAQ. Trimming removed 3 bases from V and 2 bases from J; junction bases left unmatched: 4. This CDR3 reads CASSLRQGTYEQYF. CDR3 bases: TGTGCCAGCAGCTTGAGACAGGGCACCTACGAGCAGTACTTC.

The V gene is TRBV18, the J gene TRBJ1-2; D is possibly TRBD1 (5 bases). The CDR3 has 13 amino acids. Germline CDR1 is KGHSH and CDR2 is LQKENI. Trimming cost V 3 bases and J 1 base, with 6 bases left between them. The CDR3 DNA follows: TGTGCCAGCTCACCCGACAGTAACTATGGCTACACCTTC. It translates to CASSPDSNYGYTF.

The chain employs TRBV10-3 and TRBJ1-2; no clear D. Germline V lookup: CDR1 ENHRY, CDR2 SYGVKD. The V gene lost 8 bases and the J gene lost 8 bases, with 15 bases spanning the gap. The CDR3 has 12 residues. CDR3 nucleotide sequence: TGTGCCATCCAAGGTGAGGGTATGGGCTACACCTTC. It translates to CAIQGEGMGYTF.

The genes are TRBV27 and TRBJ2-4, with D tentatively TRBD1 (6 bases). The germline gives CDR1 MNHEY, CDR2 SMNVEV (reference sequence). The CDR3 spans 16 residues. The V end lost 0 bases, the J end lost 4 bases, and 13 bases lay between the germline ends. The CDR3 protein is CASSLSLGTIKNIQYF. The CDR3 DNA reads TGTGCCAGCAGTTTATCGTTGGGGACAATTAAAAACATTCAGTACTTC.

The rearrangement links TRBV30 to TRBJ2-1; 13 positions match TRBD2. From germline, CDR1 is GTSNPN and CDR2 SVGIG (reference sequence). The length of the CDR3 is 17 residues. With 0 bases clipped from V and 8 bases from J, the junction kept 10 bases outside the gene matches. The chain's CDR3 is CAWSVRLGLAGDYEQFF. CDR3 coding DNA: TGTGCCTGGAGTGTACGATTAGGACTAGCGGGAGACTATGAGCAGTTCTTC.

The genes are TRBV7-3 and TRBJ2-7, with 8 bases identical to TRBD1. The CDR3 has 16 residues. J lost 3 bases, V lost 4 bases, and 11 bases had no gene match. Germline V CDR1 and CDR2: SGHTA, FQGTGA. CDR3 loop: CASSSAGTGSYYEQYF. Written as DNA, the CDR3 is TGTGCCAGCAGCTCCGCCGGGACAGGAAGTTACTACGAGCAGTACTTC.

In this sample, this clone turned up once. The chain has TRBV24-1 and TRBJ2-1; TRBD1 agrees at 8 bases. V was pared by 0 bases and J by 8 bases, with 8 bases of the junction left unmatched. Germline CDR1 is KGHDR and CDR2 is SFDVKD. CDR3 length: 16 residues. The CDR3 loop is CATSDLKGQAFDEQFF. The CDR3 DNA sequence: TGTGCCACCAGTGATTTGAAGGGACAGGCCTTCGATGAGCAGTTCTTC.

This rearrangement joins TRBV19 to TRBJ2-7, with 7 bases aligning to TRBD2. The V and J ends lost 3 bases and 0 bases, in that order; junction bases with no gene match: 5. Germline lookup yields CDR1 LNHDA and CDR2 SQIVND (reference sequence). This CDR3 is 15 amino acids long. The CDR3 DNA reads as TGTGCCAGTAGTATTGGGCGGGGGAGCTCCTACGAGCAGTACTTC. As protein: CASSIGRGSSYEQYF.

The rearrangement uses TRBV5-6 and TRBJ2-1; a possible D gene is TRBD2 (6 bases). Germline V lookup: CDR1 SGHDT, CDR2 YYEEEE. The CDR3 consists of 13 residues. Deletions cut 4 bases from V and 6 bases from J, with 11 bases between. CDR3 DNA sequence: TGTGCCAGCAGCACCGGGACTCTCAATGAGCAGTTCTTC. Protein sequence: CASSTGTLNEQFF.

V is TRBV6-2 or TRBV6-3 and J is TRBJ2-7; weak D call: TRBD2 (6 bases). The CDR3 is 13 residues long. Germline V lookup: CDR1 MNHEY, CDR2 SVGEGT. Trimming removed 2 bases at V and 3 bases at J, with 8 bases between. DNA of the CDR3: TGTGCCAGCAGTTACCGGGACTTCTACGAGCAGTACTTC. Translating gives CASSYRDFYEQYF.

The V and J genes are TRBV10-3 and TRBJ1-1; no clear D. The CDR3 spans 13 residues. Germline values: CDR1 ENHRY, CDR2 SYGVKD. Trimming removed 0 bases from V and 8 bases from J, with 10 bases in between. CDR3 sequence (DNA): TGTGCCATCAGTGAGTCGACCGGAGTAGAAGCTTTCTTT. It encodes CAISESTGVEAFF.

The chain combines TRBV3-1 (or the pseudogene TRBV3-2) with TRBJ2-3, with D perhaps matching TRBD1 (6 bases). The CDR3 is 13 residues long. Trimming stripped 4 bases from V and 6 bases from J, with 11 bases between. CDR1 and CDR2 from the germline V gene are LGHDT and YNNKEL (reference sequence). For the CDR3, the DNA is TGTGCCAGCAGCCGACAGGATACGGATACGCAGTATTTT. Translating gives CASSRQDTDTQYF.

The V and J genes are TRBV21-1 and TRBJ2-1; TRBD2 reflects the table's D call only, with no check against the DNA. TRBV21-1 is a pseudogene locus. This CDR3 has 21 residues. CDR3 region: CASSKGFQGRREGLSHNEQFF. DNA of the CDR3: TGTGCCAGCAGCAAAGGTTTCCAGGGCAGGCGGGAGGGCCTTAGCCACAATGAGCAGTTCTTC.

This chain links TRBV7-9 with TRBJ2-4, with no clear D. The CDR3 consists of 14 residues. The V gene's germline CDR1 is SEHNR and CDR2 FQNEAQ (reference sequence). The ends were cut back, 4 bases at V and 1 base at J, with 8 bases in the middle. The DNA for the CDR3 is TGTGCCAGCAGCTCCGGTCGGGCCAAAAACATTCAGTACTTC. This gives the protein CASSSGRAKNIQYF.

This chain connects TRBV12-3 or TRBV12-4 to TRBJ2-1; tentative D call: TRBD1 (7 bases). The V gene lost 6 bases and the J gene lost 9 bases, with 15 bases spanning the gap. The CDR3 is 13 residues long. CDR3 bases: TGTGCCAGCAGAGACAGGGAAGCGGGTGAGCAGTTCTTC. It encodes CASRDREAGEQFF.

This chain connects TRBV18 to TRBJ2-5; 10 bases match TRBD1. The CDR3 loop spans 16 amino acids. Germline CDR1 is KGHSH and CDR2 is LQKENI. Trimming cost V 3 bases and J 2 bases; bases outside gene matches: 6. The DNA of the CDR3 is TGTGCCAGCTCACCCCTGGACAGGGGGACACAAGAGACCCAGTACTTC. This codes for CASSPLDRGTQETQYF.

This chain links TRBV29-1 with TRBJ2-3, with TRBD2 matching over 15 bases. The CDR3 totals 15 residues. J gave up 2 bases and V 4 bases, and 1 base lay outside the gene matches. Per germline, CDR1 SQVTM and CDR2 ANQGSEA. In nucleotides, the CDR3 is TGCAGCGTTGGGACTAGCGGGGGGGTCACAGATACGCAGTATTTT. The encoded protein is CSVGTSGGVTDTQYF.

V gene TRBV19 combines with J gene TRBJ2-2; D is possibly TRBD2 (6 bases). The V end was cut by 4 bases, the J end by 1 base, with 7 bases between. The CDR3 spans 14 residues. The germline V gene has CDR1 LNHDA and CDR2 SQIVND (reference sequence). The CDR3 loop reads CASSRGGNTGELFF. For the CDR3, the DNA is TGTGCCAGTAGTAGGGGAGGGAACACCGGGGAGCTGTTTTTT.

The gene calls are TRBV11-2 and TRBJ2-7; D call uncertain. There are 12 residues in the CDR3. The V end was cut by 5 bases, the J end by 3 bases, with 8 bases between. Germline V gene data show CDR1 as SGHAT and CDR2 as FQNNGV. CDR3 coding DNA: TGTGCCAGCAGCCTAAGAGTCTACGAGCAGTACTTC. Translated: CASSLRVYEQYF.

This clone was counted once. The V gene is TRBV7-2, the J gene TRBJ2-7; TRBD2 aligns across 7 bases. Germline V lookup: CDR1 SGHTA, CDR2 FQGNSA. V was clipped by 2 bases and J by 2 bases; unmatched bases: 6. The CDR3 totals 15 residues. The CDR3 DNA sequence: TGTGCCAGCAGCTTATTGGGAGGGCTGCCCTACGAGCAGTACTTC. Its translation: CASSLLGGLPYEQYF.

This clone was detected once. The chain links TRBV27 to TRBJ2-6; D gene unclear. CDR3 length equals 14 residues. V was cut by 6 bases and J by 0 bases, with 6 bases left in between. Germline V gene sequence: CDR1 MNHEY, CDR2 SMNVEV (reference sequence). CDR3 loop: CASSLSSGANVLTF. CDR3 nucleotides: TGTGCCAGCAGCCTAAGCTCTGGGGCCAACGTCCTGACTTTC.

The sample holds one count of this clone. The chain employs TRBV4-1 and TRBJ1-6, with 8 bases fitting TRBD1. The CDR3 consists of 13 residues. The V segment lost 3 bases and the J segment 10 bases; nucleotides outside the gene matches: 2. The V gene's germline CDR1 is MGHRA and CDR2 YSYEKL. In nucleotides, the CDR3 is TGCGCCAGCAGCCATCCAGGGGGCTCACCCCTCCACTTT. The encoded protein is CASSHPGGSPLHF.

The chain links TRBV28 to TRBJ2-2; 7 bases fit TRBD1. The V and J ends lost 4 bases and 1 base, in that order; junction bases with no gene match: 9. Germline V CDR1 and CDR2: MDHEN, SYDVKM. This CDR3 is built from 17 residues. The chain's CDR3 is CASSYKGAPVNTGELFF. The CDR3 DNA reads as TGTGCCAGCAGTTATAAGGGGGCGCCGGTGAACACCGGGGAGCTGTTTTTT.

The chain links TRBV10-3 to TRBJ1-1; 8 nucleotides agree with TRBD1. Per germline, CDR1 ENHRY and CDR2 SYGVKD. V shed 2 bases, J shed 1 base, and the junction held 3 bases outside the gene matches. The CDR3 is 15 residues long. The CDR3 coding sequence is TGTGCCATCAGTGAGCGGACAGGGTCGAACACTGAAGCTTTCTTT. Translating gives CAISERTGSNTEAFF.

The CDR3 loop is CASSSTDRGGYNSPLHF. As DNA, the CDR3 is TGTGCCAGCAGTTCGACAGACAGGGGTGGTTATAATTCACCCCTCCACTTT. The V call is TRBV6-2 or TRBV6-3, the J call TRBJ1-6, with 8 positions matching TRBD1. The ends lost 4 bases at V and 4 bases at J; junction bases unmatched: 9. Germline V gives CDR1 MNHEY, CDR2 SVGEGT. The CDR3 is 17 residues long.

The V and J genes are TRBV7-8 and TRBJ2-2, with TRBD2 as a possible D gene (6 bases). In germline, CDR1 is SGHVS, CDR2 FQNEAQ. Trimming shortened V by 4 bases and J by 1 base, and 16 bases separated the two germline ends. The CDR3 contains 17 residues. CDR3 residues: CASSSSEGPLNTGELFF. The CDR3 nucleotides read TGTGCCAGCAGCTCCTCGGAGGGCCCACTGAACACCGGGGAGCTGTTTTTT.

The rearrangement joins TRBV4-1 to TRBJ2-1; 7 nucleotides match TRBD2. CDR1 and CDR2 from the germline V gene are MGHRA and YSYEKL. The J segment lost 0 bases and the V segment lost 1 base, leaving 0 bases of the junction unmatched. The CDR3 loop spans 15 amino acids. The CDR3, as DNA: TGCGCCAGCAGCCAAGGCGGGGGCTCCTACAATGAGCAGTTCTTC. This codes for CASSQGGGSYNEQFF.